A selection of T cell receptor beta chains follows, all from one sample in a study of T-cell reconstitution after alpha-beta-depleted transplantation in children. In TCRdb, the PCR reads were re-called with MiXCR into one record per CDR3 protein. The sample carries some 600,000 distinct CDR3 sequences, about an eighth recorded once. Here the sequenced sample was PBMCs, mostly from graft donor cells, taken 360 days after TCRalphabeta/CD19-depleted stem cell transplant. All receptors come from a male patient aged 10-17 years who had a stem cell transplant for acute myeloid leukemia, so the T cells may come from the graft donor. Each CDR3 is given with its conserved first and last residue. The D gene is left open where the match is weak. The size field is filled for only some rows; it gives once, few, many or a size class.

TRBJ2-7,.,TRBV6-1,few,17,CASSLFDPRRSSYEQYF,TGTGCCAGCAGCCTTTTTGACCCGAGGCGGAGTTCCTACGAGCAGTACTTC
TRBJ2-1,.,TRBV12-3/TRBV12-4,.,17,CASSLLVNIVRGNEQFF,TGTGCCAGCAGTTTATTAGTAAATATCGTTCGGGGAAATGAGCAGTTCTTC
TRBJ1-2,.,TRBV29-1,few,11,CSVPRGDGYTF,TGCAGCGTTCCGAGGGGAGATGGCTACACCTTC
TRBJ1-1,.,TRBV6-1,few,14,CASIRKGVGTEAFF,TGTGCCAGCATCCGAAAGGGGGTAGGCACTGAAGCTTTCTTT
TRBJ1-5,TRBD1,TRBV29-1,.,15,CSVSQDRGQGQPQHF,TGCAGCGTTTCACAGGACAGGGGGCAAGGTCAGCCCCAGCATTTT
TRBJ2-1,TRBD2,TRBV20-1,few,15,CSAPSGGSSYNEQFF,TGCAGTGCCCCGTCGGGGGGGAGCTCCTACAATGAGCAGTTCTTC
TRBJ2-5,.,TRBV29-1,.,16,CSVEDTPRLRQETQYF,TGCAGCGTTGAAGACACCCCCAGACTGAGGCAAGAGACCCAGTACTTC
TRBJ2-2,.,TRBV29-1,few,14,CSGGQSTNTGELFF,TGCAGCGGGGGGCAGAGTACGAACACCGGGGAGCTGTTTTTT
TRBJ2-5,TRBD2,TRBV20-1,.,14,CSAISGSPPETQYF,TGCAGTGCAATTAGCGGGAGCCCTCCAGAGACCCAGTACTTC
TRBJ1-1,.,TRBV20-1,.,12,CSASLPNTEAFF,TGCAGTGCTAGCTTGCCGAACACTGAAGCTTTCTTT
TRBJ2-7,TRBD2,TRBV6-1,few,15,CASSGSGRGQNEQYF,TGTGCCAGCAGTGGAAGCGGGAGGGGTCAGAACGAGCAGTACTTC
TRBJ2-5,.,TRBV5-1,few,16,CASSPHSTGLRETQYF,TGCGCCAGCAGCCCACACTCGACAGGCCTTAGGGAGACCCAGTACTTC
TRBJ2-1,TRBD2,TRBV5-1,few,17,CASSMTSGRTIYNEQFF,TGCGCCAGCAGTATGACTAGCGGGAGGACTATTTACAATGAGCAGTTCTTC
TRBJ2-1,.,TRBV29-1,many,11,CSGHGSVEQFF,TGCAGCGGCCATGGGAGTGTTGAGCAGTTCTTC
TRBJ2-1,.,TRBV9,.,14,CASSVLEGNNEQFF,TGTGCCAGCAGCGTACTGGAGGGAAACAATGAGCAGTTCTTC
TRBJ2-2,.,TRBV4-2,many,16,CASSQDEQGYTGELFF,TGTGCCAGCAGCCAAGATGAACAGGGATACACCGGGGAGCTGTTTTTT
TRBJ2-3,.,TRBV24-1,many,15,CATSTGSTGPDTQYF,TGTGCCACCAGCACGGGATCCACGGGACCGGATACGCAGTATTTT
TRBJ2-2,.,TRBV7-9,few,15,CASSLRVKDTGELFF,TGTGCCAGCAGCTTAAGGGTTAAGGACACCGGGGAGCTGTTTTTT
TRBJ2-1,.,TRBV20-1,.,13,CSAVGMAANEQFF,TGCAGTGCTGTCGGTATGGCTGCGAATGAGCAGTTCTTC
TRBJ2-7,TRBD1,TRBV29-1,many,13,CSVRTGGTYEQYF,TGCAGCGTTCGGACAGGGGGGACCTACGAGCAGTACTTC
TRBJ2-1,TRBD2,TRBV18,many,19,CASSRYTSSGRDSYNEQFF,TGTGCCAGCTCACGCTACACTTCTAGCGGGAGGGACTCCTACAATGAGCAGTTCTTC
TRBJ2-2,TRBD2,TRBV12-3/TRBV12-4,.,16,CASIRLAGSNTGELFF,TGTGCCAGCATCCGACTAGCGGGTTCGAACACCGGGGAGCTGTTTTTT
TRBJ2-2,.,TRBV11-3,.,16,CASSLAPTVNTGELFF,TGTGCCAGCAGCTTAGCCCCCACTGTAAACACCGGGGAGCTGTTTTTT
TRBJ2-5,.,TRBV7-9,few,15,CASSATFPGQETQYF,TGTGCCAGCAGCGCGACTTTTCCGGGGCAAGAGACCCAGTACTTC
TRBJ2-3,.,TRBV28,few,12,CASSFRGAGEYF,TGTGCCAGCAGTTTTAGGGGCGCAGGGGAGTATTTT
TRBJ2-1,TRBD2,TRBV7-9,.,16,CASSPRIAGGGSEQFF,TGTGCCAGCAGCCCCCGCATAGCGGGAGGCGGGAGTGAGCAGTTCTTC